This paragraph covers one T cell receptor (beta chain) sequence. With 4 bases clipped from V and 4 bases from J, the junction kept 8 bases outside the gene matches. Germline assignment: CDR1 SGHDT and CDR2 YYEEEE. This CDR3 comprises 15 residues. This specimen belongs to a study of blood T cell repertoires in COVID-19. About the research overall: Specimens from acute and convalescent COVID-19 originated in the United States, Italy and Spain.

Per the study methods: Reference gene primer amplification gave estimated nucleated cell counts. The data were produced by immunoSEQ multiplex PCR, yet TCRdb's version contains in-frame clones alone and is incomplete. V and J calls and clone size are as listed in that table; D and trimming were resolved from the DNA. The repertoire holds approximately 130,000 clones, with around four fifths as singletons. The sample consisted of peripheral blood. The sequence was obtained from a human donor in a cohort sampled during active COVID-19. The rearrangement joins TRBV5-6 to TRBJ2-1, with 7 nucleotides matching TRBD2. Here the CDR3 reads CASSPGGGVYNEQFF. CDR3 sequence (DNA): TGTGCCAGCAGCCCGGGAGGAGGGGTTTACAATGAGCAGTTCTTC.